This T cell receptor (beta chain) is from a study of cytomegalovirus exposure and HLA in healthy donors. General study results and limits: Specificity of three CMV-associated chains for CMV antigens was verified in vitro. According to an earlier analysis, most TCR beta V segments yielded productive rearrangements about 90% or about 30% of the time. TCR beta V- and J-gene trimming was later associated with a missense DCLRE1C variant.

About this clone: Its specificity is unknown.

All donors participated as healthy donors of bone marrow. PCR amplification relied on 60 Vbeta primers (plus 13 Jbeta primers). The protocol was immunoSEQ multiplex PCR, while the TCRdb copy is restricted to in-frame clones and leaves out a portion. The sample yields about 150,000 clones, around three quarters seen once. CDR1 is SGHVS, CDR2 FQNEAQ, per germline. The CDR3 has 11 residues. The germline V and J ends were trimmed by 5 bases and 10 bases, with 9 bases remaining between them. The TCR was taken from an older woman in good health and CMV-seropositive. Material for sequencing was PBMCs. The gene calls are TRBV7-8 and TRBJ2-1; D unclear. CDR3 in DNA: TGTGCCAGCAGCGCTACGACAGAGCAGTTCTTC. Its protein is CASSATTEQFF.